This T cell receptor (beta chain) was captured by sequencing in a study of graft-versus-host responses after intestinal transplantation. Across the study: Recipients underwent multivisceral, liver-intestinal, or isolated intestinal transplants.

The CDR3 extends over 17 amino acids. Trimming removed 5 bases from V and 5 bases from J, with 24 bases in between. The germline V gene has CDR1 SEHNR and CDR2 FQNEAQ (reference sequence). Produced via immunoSEQ multiplex PCR; TCRdb's table is partial and in-frame only. The sample holds some 96,000 clones, roughly 90% seen once. Worth noting for this clone: As yet, its antigen is unknown.

The V gene is TRBV7-9, the J gene TRBJ1-2; D is possibly TRBD1 (5 bases). The specimen was unstimulated CD4+ T cells sorted from spleen or lymph node cells, collected before transplant. The receptor comes from a human donor who was the organ donor for an intestinal transplant. Here the CDR3 DNA reads TGTGCCAGCAGCGGCGCCGGGACGGTGGGGAGTCCATATGGCTACACCTTC. This encodes CASSGAGTVGSPYGYTF. Full variable domain (rest looked up from reference TRBV7-9 and TRBJ1-2): DTGVSQNPRHKITKRGQNVTFRCDPISEHNRLYWYRQTLGQGPEFLTYFQNEAQLEKSRLLSDRFSAERPKGSFSTLEIQRTEQGDSAMYLCASSGAGTVGSPYGYTFGSGTRLTVV.